These 7 T cell receptor beta chains were sequenced from one sample in a study of blood T cell repertoires in COVID-19. TCRdb's table, derived via immunoSEQ multiplex PCR, lists solely in-frame clones and lacks some. This sample has some 510,000 clones, with over 75% found just once. Sequenced sample: PBMCs or T cells enriched from blood (not recorded which). The receptors stem from a woman aged 40 to 49 who had recovered from COVID-19.

The rearrangement uses TRBV5-6 and TRBJ1-4, with 8 bases identical to TRBD1. V lost 4 bases, J lost 8 bases, and 13 bases stayed unmatched. Looked up from germline, CDR1 is SGHDT and CDR2 is YYEEEE. The CDR3 covers 16 residues. CDR3 residues: CASSLRGSGTGEKLFF. The CDR3 coding sequence is TGTGCCAGCAGCCTCAGAGGTTCGGGGACAGGAGAAAAACTGTTTTTT.

This chain joins TRBV2 and TRBJ2-7; 7 nucleotides match TRBD1. The CDR3 is 14 residues long. V lost 4 bases and J lost 6; bases outside the gene matches: 9. Germline loops: CDR1 SNHLY, CDR2 FYNNEI. The CDR3 DNA reads as TGTGCCAGCAGTGCCGGGACAGACCTACTCGAGCAGTACTTC. It yields the protein CASSAGTDLLEQYF.

V usage is TRBV6-5 and J usage is TRBJ1-2; D gene ambiguous. The V gene's germline CDR1 is MNHEY and CDR2 SVGAGI. This CDR3 is built from 15 residues. V was shortened by 5 bases and J by 3 bases, with 16 bases between the two germline ends. Written as DNA, the CDR3 is TGTGCCAGCAGTCCCCGGGGATTTGTGGACTATGGCTACACCTTC. This codes for CASSPRGFVDYGYTF.

As regards this clone: Distinct nucleotide sequences in the sample also encode this CDR3. The V and J genes are TRBV5-1 and TRBJ2-3; 8 bases match TRBD2. V shed 0 bases and J 3 bases; nucleotides not matched to a gene: 3. This CDR3 is built from 15 residues. CDR1 is SGHRS and CDR2 is YFSETQ in the germline V gene. CDR3 nucleotide sequence: TGCGCCAGCAGCTTGGGTTCTAGCGGGACAGATACGCAGTATTTT. Translation: CASSLGSSGTDTQYF.

This chain uses TRBV11-2 with TRBJ1-1, with TRBD1 as a possible D gene (5 bases). CDR3 length: 17 amino acids. CDR1 and CDR2 from the germline V gene are SGHAT and FQNNGV. V was shortened by 1 base and J by 0 bases, with 15 bases between the two germline ends. DNA for the CDR3: TGTGCCAGCAGCTTAGGCGACTTCGGGGGTCTGAACACTGAAGCTTTCTTT. Translated: CASSLGDFGGLNTEAFF.

The chain has TRBV6-5 and TRBJ1-2; TRBD1 agrees at 11 bases. Germline V CDR1 and CDR2: MNHEY, SVGAGI. V lost 6 bases to trimming and J lost 4 bases; unmatched junction nucleotides: 7. The length of the CDR3 is 15 residues. The CDR3 DNA reads TGTGCCAGCAGCCCCGGACAGGGGGCTTCCTATGGCTACACCTTC. Translation gives CASSPGQGASYGYTF.

The V call is TRBV7-9, the J call TRBJ1-1, with D hard to call. The germline V and J ends were trimmed by 1 base and 1 base, with 7 bases remaining between them. Germline CDR1 SEHNR, CDR2 FQNEAQ (reference sequence). CDR3 length: 14 residues. The CDR3 is CASSLGAGNTEAFF. CDR3 DNA: TGTGCCAGCAGCTTAGGGGCCGGGAACACTGAAGCTTTCTTT. Complete variable domain (other parts from reference TRBV7-9 and TRBJ1-1): DTGVSQNPRHKITKRGQNVTFRCDPISEHNRLYWYRQTLGQGPEFLTYFQNEAQLEKSRLLSDRFSAERPKGSFSTLEIQRTEQGDSAMYLCASSLGAGNTEAFFGQGTRLTVV.